Each of the 17 T cell receptor beta chains below was sequenced from the same sample in a study of cytomegalovirus exposure and HLA in healthy donors. Assay used: immunoSEQ multiplex PCR; TCRdb lists only in-frame clones, some missing. The data show some 330,000 clones, more than 80% seen once. The sequenced sample consisted of PBMCs. These receptors came from a woman aged 18-35 years in good health and CMV-seronegative.

The chain links TRBV6-5 to TRBJ2-7, with TRBD1 identical over 9 bases. V shed 6 bases, J shed 1 base, and the junction held 7 bases outside the gene matches. The CDR3 extends over 15 amino acids. Germline V gene sequence: CDR1 MNHEY, CDR2 SVGAGI. In nucleotides, the CDR3 is TGTGCCAGCAGCGAGACAGGGGGTAGATCCTACGAGCAGTACTTC. Protein product: CASSETGGRSYEQYF.

In its sample, this clone was seen once. This chain connects TRBV7-3 to TRBJ1-3; D is unclear. The V gene's germline CDR1 is SGHTA and CDR2 FQGTGA. V dropped 0 bases and J dropped 2 bases, with 14 bases sitting between them. This CDR3 spans 17 amino acids. This chain's CDR3 is CASSLTGPQETGNTIYF. The CDR3 DNA reads TGTGCCAGCAGCTTAACGGGCCCCCAGGAAACTGGAAACACCATATATTTT.

With respect to this clone: The same CDR3 is also encoded by other DNA sequences in this sample. This chain joins TRBV29-1 and TRBJ2-7; TRBD1 matches at 10 bases. The germline gives CDR1 SQVTM, CDR2 ANQGSEA. The junction had 2 bases not matched to a gene; V was cut back by 1 base and J by 2 bases. This CDR3 contains 14 residues. CDR3 sequence reads: CSVEGQGAPYEQYF. The CDR3 DNA reads as TGCAGCGTTGAAGGACAGGGGGCCCCCTACGAGCAGTACTTC.

Here the CDR3 DNA reads TGCGCCAGCAGCTTGGGCCCTAGCGGGAGTCCCTACGAGCAGTACTTC. It specifies CASSLGPSGSPYEQYF. V is TRBV5-1 and J is TRBJ2-7, with 10 positions matching TRBD2. V was pared by 0 bases and J by 2 bases, with 5 bases of the junction left unmatched. Looked up from germline, CDR1 is SGHRS and CDR2 is YFSETQ. The CDR3 runs to 16 residues.

This chain uses TRBV27 with TRBJ2-7, with TRBD2 matching 12 bases. The junction had 5 bases not matched to a gene; V was cut back by 5 bases and J by 0 bases. This CDR3 comprises 16 residues. From germline, CDR1 is MNHEY and CDR2 SMNVEV (reference sequence). Written as DNA, the CDR3 is TGTGCCAGCAGTCCTGGACTAGCGGGGCCCTCCTACGAGCAGTACTTC. It yields the protein CASSPGLAGPSYEQYF.

Turning to this clone: Other DNA sequences in the same sample also yield this CDR3. The V and J genes are TRBV5-4 and TRBJ1-2; 9 nucleotides align to TRBD1. This CDR3 comprises 14 residues. Germline CDR1 reads SGHNT; CDR2 reads YYREEE (reference sequence). The junction had 5 bases not matched to a gene; V was cut back by 4 bases and J by 4 bases. The CDR3 DNA reads TGTGCCAGCAGCAGGACAGGGGAAGGCTATGGCTACACCTTC. Amino acid sequence: CASSRTGEGYGYTF.

This chain uses TRBV7-2 with TRBJ1-2, with TRBD1 identical over 7 bases. Germline values: CDR1 SGHTA, CDR2 FQGNSA. V shed 5 bases and J 7 bases; nucleotides not matched to a gene: 10. The CDR3 consists of 14 residues. CDR3: CASSPRTGAAGYTF. In nucleotides, the CDR3 is TGTGCCAGCAGCCCCCGTACAGGGGCCGCTGGCTACACCTTC.

The V gene is TRBV6-6, the J gene TRBJ1-5, with a weak D call TRBD1 (5 bases). CDR3 size: 15 residues. The V and J ends lost 6 bases and 3 bases respectively, with 15 bases between them. Germline CDR1 reads MNHNY; CDR2 reads SVGAGI (reference sequence). This CDR3 reads CASRKSTALNQPQHF. The DNA for the CDR3 is TGTGCCAGCAGGAAATCGACAGCCCTCAATCAGCCCCAGCATTTT.

This clone was found once. This sequence joins TRBV7-9 and TRBJ2-3; perhaps TRBD1 as D (6 bases). V was trimmed by 5 bases and J by 0 bases, leaving 12 bases between them. Per germline, CDR1 SEHNR and CDR2 FQNEAQ (reference sequence). There are 15 residues in the CDR3. The CDR3, as DNA: TGTGCCAGCAGCGTGGGACAAACTAGCACAGATACGCAGTATTTT. It codes for CASSVGQTSTDTQYF.

The V and J genes are TRBV19 and TRBJ2-1; 11 bases are a match to TRBD2. The V gene end was trimmed by 10 bases and the J gene end by 0 bases; junction bases not matched to a gene: 8. The CDR3 sequence is 16 residues long. Germline V gene data show CDR1 as LNHDA and CDR2 as SQIVND (reference sequence). The CDR3: CATLPGTSGSYNEQFF. The CDR3 nucleotides read TGTGCCACCCTACCCGGGACTAGCGGCTCCTACAATGAGCAGTTCTTC.

V usage is TRBV2 and J usage is TRBJ2-1; 9 nucleotides line up with TRBD1. Germline V lookup: CDR1 SNHLY, CDR2 FYNNEI. This CDR3 contains 14 residues. V lost 6 bases to trimming and J lost 8 bases; unmatched junction nucleotides: 8. The CDR3 DNA follows: TGTGCCAGCAGGGGACAGGGACTTTGGGATGAGCAGTTCTTC. The encoded protein is CASRGQGLWDEQFF.

This rearrangement joins TRBV5-8 to TRBJ2-1, with TRBD1 matching over 8 bases. CDR3 length: 14 amino acids. The junction had 2 bases not matched to a gene; V was cut back by 2 bases and J by 4 bases. Per the germline V gene, CDR1 is SGHTS and CDR2 is YDEGEE. The CDR3 sequence is CASSFGQGYNEQFF. DNA for the CDR3: TGTGCCAGCAGCTTCGGACAGGGATACAATGAGCAGTTCTTC. Full variable domain (outside the CDR3, taken from reference TRBV5-8 and TRBJ2-1): EAGVTQSPTHLIKTRGQQATLRCSPISGHTSVYWYQQALGLGLQFLLWYDEGEERNRGNFPPRFSGRQFPNYSSELNVNALELEDSALYLCASSFGQGYNEQFFGPGTRLTVL.

J is TRBJ2-7 and V is TRBV6-6; 11 bases agree with TRBD2. CDR3 length: 15 residues. Germline CDR1 is MNHNY and CDR2 is SVGAGI (reference sequence). Trimming cost V 8 bases and J 1 base; bases outside gene matches: 7. DNA for the CDR3: TGTGCCAGCGCCGGGACTAGCGGTAGGTCCTACGAGCAGTACTTC. This encodes CASAGTSGRSYEQYF.

The rearrangement uses TRBV9 and TRBJ1-1; D not resolved. Per the germline V gene, CDR1 is SGDLS and CDR2 is YYNGEE. There are 14 residues in the CDR3. The V gene lost 4 bases and the J gene lost 6 bases, with 16 bases spanning the gap. The CDR3 loop is CASSSPRAGAEAFF. CDR3 bases: TGTGCCAGCAGCTCCCCGCGGGCGGGCGCTGAAGCTTTCTTT. The full variable domain, with the rest looked up from reference TRBV9 and TRBJ1-1, is DSGVTQTPKHLITATGQRVTLRCSPRSGDLSVYWYQQSLDQGLQFLIQYYNGEERAKGNILERFSAQQFPDLHSELNLSSLELGDSALYFCASSSPRAGAEAFFGQGTRLTVV.

This chain uses TRBV7-3 with TRBJ2-5, with 13 nucleotides matching TRBD2. The V gene end was trimmed by 5 bases and the J gene end by 4 bases; junction bases not matched to a gene: 10. Per germline, CDR1 SGHTA and CDR2 FQGTGA. The CDR3 has 17 residues. The CDR3 sequence is CASSPTGLAGVSETQYF. In DNA, the CDR3 is TGTGCCAGCAGCCCTACAGGACTAGCGGGAGTCTCAGAGACCCAGTACTTC.

This rearrangement joins TRBV5-1 to TRBJ2-6, with D maybe TRBD1 (6 bases). This CDR3 spans 15 amino acids. V shed 5 bases and J shed 0 bases, with 9 bases lying between them. Germline assignment: CDR1 SGHRS and CDR2 YFSETQ. The CDR3 nucleotides are TGCGCCAGCAGACAGGGAAGCTCTGGGGCCAACGTCCTGACTTTC. Its translation: CASRQGSSGANVLTF.

The chain couples TRBV19 to TRBJ2-1; D might be TRBD2 (6 bases). CDR1 is LNHDA and CDR2 is SQIVND in the germline V gene (reference sequence). This CDR3 region has 15 residues. V shed 3 bases and J shed 7 bases, with 16 bases lying between them. CDR3 coding DNA: TGTGCCAGTAGTATCGTTACGGGAGATTCGAATGAGCAGTTCTTC. This sequence encodes CASSIVTGDSNEQFF.